Here is one TCR beta chain with its context. This entry belongs to a study of blood T cell repertoires in COVID-19. Study-wide context: Specimens from acute and convalescent COVID-19 originated in the United States, Italy and Spain. Sample material is recorded as cDNA or gDNA derived from T cells, B-cell-depleted T cells, or PBMCs.

From germline, CDR1 is SNHLY and CDR2 FYNNEI. The trim removed 5 bases at V and 2 bases at J, leaving 6 bases unmatched. The CDR3 length is 16 residues. Authors' methods: Estimation of nucleated cell counts relied on the amplification of reference gene primers. Here immunoSEQ multiplex PCR was the method, and the copy in TCRdb shows in-frame clones only, minus some. V and J calls and clone size are copied from that table; D and trimming were computed from the DNA. The sample lists 37,000 or so clones; around three quarters were seen once. This chain connects TRBV2 to TRBJ2-3, with TRBD2 matching over 11 bases. Sequenced: peripheral blood. This TCR derives from a man in his 60s with active COVID-19. The DNA of the CDR3 is TGTGCCAGCAGTATACTAGCGGGGGTACCCACAGATACGCAGTATTTT. Its protein is CASSILAGVPTDTQYF. Variable domain in full (rest from reference TRBV2 and TRBJ2-3): EPEVTQTPSHQVTQMGQEVILRCVPISNHLYFYWYRQILGQKVEFLVSFYNNEISEKSEIFDDQFSVERPDGSNFTLKIRSTKLEDSAMYFCASSILAGVPTDTQYFGPGTRLTVL.